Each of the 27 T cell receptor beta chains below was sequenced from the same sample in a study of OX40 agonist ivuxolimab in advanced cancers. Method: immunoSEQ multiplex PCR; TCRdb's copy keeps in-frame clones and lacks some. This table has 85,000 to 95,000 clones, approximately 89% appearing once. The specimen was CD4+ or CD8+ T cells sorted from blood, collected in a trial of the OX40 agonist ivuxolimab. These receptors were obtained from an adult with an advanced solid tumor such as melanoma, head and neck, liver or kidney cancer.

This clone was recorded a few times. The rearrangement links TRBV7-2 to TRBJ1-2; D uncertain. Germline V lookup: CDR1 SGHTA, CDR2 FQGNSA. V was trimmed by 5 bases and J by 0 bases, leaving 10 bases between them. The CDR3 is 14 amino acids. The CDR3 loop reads CASSRGRTNYGYTF. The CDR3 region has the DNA TGTGCCAGCAGCCGAGGGCGGACTAACTATGGCTACACCTTC.

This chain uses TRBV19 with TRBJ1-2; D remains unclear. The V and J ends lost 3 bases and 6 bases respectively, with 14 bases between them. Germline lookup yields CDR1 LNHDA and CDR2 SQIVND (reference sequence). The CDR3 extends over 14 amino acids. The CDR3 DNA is TGTGCCAGTAGTATTAATAGGGAATCTCATGGCTACACCTTC. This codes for CASSINRESHGYTF.

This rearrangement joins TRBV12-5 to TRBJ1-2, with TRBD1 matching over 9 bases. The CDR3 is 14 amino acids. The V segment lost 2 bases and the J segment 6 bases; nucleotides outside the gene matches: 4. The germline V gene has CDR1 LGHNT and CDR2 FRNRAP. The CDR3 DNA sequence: TGTGCTAGTGGTTTGACAGGGGGCGTTAATGGCTACACCTTC. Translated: CASGLTGGVNGYTF.

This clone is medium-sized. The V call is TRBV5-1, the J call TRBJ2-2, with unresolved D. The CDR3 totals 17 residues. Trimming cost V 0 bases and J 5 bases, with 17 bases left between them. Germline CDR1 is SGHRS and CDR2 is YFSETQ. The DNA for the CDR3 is TGCGCCAGCAGCTTGGCGAGACCCGGACGGACGACCGGGGAGCTGTTTTTT. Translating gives CASSLARPGRTTGELFF.

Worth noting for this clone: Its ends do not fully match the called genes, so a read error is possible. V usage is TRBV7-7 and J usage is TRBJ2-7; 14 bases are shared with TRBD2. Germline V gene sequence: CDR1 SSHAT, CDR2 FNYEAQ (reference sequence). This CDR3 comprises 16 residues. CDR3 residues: CASSPGLAGATYEQYF. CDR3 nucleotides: TGTGCTAGCAGCCCGGGACTAGCGGGAGCCACCTACGAGCAGTACTTC. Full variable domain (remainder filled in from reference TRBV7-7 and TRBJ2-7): GAGVSQSPRYKVTKRGQDVTLRCDPISSHATLYWYQQALGQGPEFLTYFNYEAQPDKSGLPSDRFSAERPEGSISTLTIQRTEQRDSAMYRCASSPGLAGATYEQYFGPGTRLTVT.

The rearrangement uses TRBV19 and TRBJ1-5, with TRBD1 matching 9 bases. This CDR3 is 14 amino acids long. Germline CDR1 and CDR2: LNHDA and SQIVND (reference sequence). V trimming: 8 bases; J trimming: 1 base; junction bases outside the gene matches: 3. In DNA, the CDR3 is TGTGCCAGTGAGACAGGGGGAAGCAATCAGCCCCAGCATTTT. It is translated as CASETGGSNQPQHF.

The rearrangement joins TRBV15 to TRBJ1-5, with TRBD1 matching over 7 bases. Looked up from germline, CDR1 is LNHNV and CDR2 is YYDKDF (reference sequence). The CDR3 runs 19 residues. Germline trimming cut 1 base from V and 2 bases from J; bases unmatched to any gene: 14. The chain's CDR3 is CATSRGDSLGFSGNQPQHF. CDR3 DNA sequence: TGTGCCACCAGCAGAGGGGACAGTCTGGGGTTTTCGGGCAATCAGCCCCAGCATTTT.

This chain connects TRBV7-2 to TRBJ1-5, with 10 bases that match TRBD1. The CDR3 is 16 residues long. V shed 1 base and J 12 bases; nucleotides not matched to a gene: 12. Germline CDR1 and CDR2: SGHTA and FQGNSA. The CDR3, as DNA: TGTGCCAGCAGCTTAGGAGGGACAGGGGTAAGGGAGTACCAGCATTTT. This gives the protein CASSLGGTGVREYQHF.

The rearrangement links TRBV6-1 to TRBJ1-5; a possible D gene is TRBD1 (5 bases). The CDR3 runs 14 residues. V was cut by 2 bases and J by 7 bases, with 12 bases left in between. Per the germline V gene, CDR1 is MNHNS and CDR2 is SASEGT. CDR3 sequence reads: CASSEQGFGQPQHF. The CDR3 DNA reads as TGTGCCAGCAGTGAACAGGGCTTCGGGCAGCCCCAGCATTTT.

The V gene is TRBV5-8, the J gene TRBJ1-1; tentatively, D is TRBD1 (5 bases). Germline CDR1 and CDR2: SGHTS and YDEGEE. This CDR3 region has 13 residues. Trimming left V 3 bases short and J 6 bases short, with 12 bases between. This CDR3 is CASSWRRDAEAFF. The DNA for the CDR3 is TGTGCCAGCAGCTGGAGGAGGGACGCTGAAGCTTTCTTT.

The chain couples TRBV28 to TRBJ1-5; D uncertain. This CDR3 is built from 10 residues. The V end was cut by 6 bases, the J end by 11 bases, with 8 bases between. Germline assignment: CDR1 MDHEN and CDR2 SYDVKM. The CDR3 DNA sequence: TGTGCCAGCAGCCGCGAGGCCCAGCATTTT. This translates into CASSREAQHF.

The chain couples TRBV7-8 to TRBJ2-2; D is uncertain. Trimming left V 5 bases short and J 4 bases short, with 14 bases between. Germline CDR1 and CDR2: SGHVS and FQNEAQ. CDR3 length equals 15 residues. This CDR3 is CASSGVRWSTGELFF. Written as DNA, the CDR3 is TGTGCCAGCAGCGGAGTGAGGTGGAGCACCGGGGAGCTGTTTTTT. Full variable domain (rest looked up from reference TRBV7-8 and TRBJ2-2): GAGVSQSPRYKVAKRGQDVALRCDPISGHVSLFWYQQALGQGPEFLTYFQNEAQLDKSGLPSDRFFAERPEGSVSTLKIQRTQQEDSAVYLCASSGVRWSTGELFFGEGSRLTVL.

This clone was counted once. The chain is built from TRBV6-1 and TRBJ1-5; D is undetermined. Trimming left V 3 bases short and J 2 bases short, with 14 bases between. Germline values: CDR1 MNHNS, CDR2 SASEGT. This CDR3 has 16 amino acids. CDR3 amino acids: CASSERGLSGNQPQHF. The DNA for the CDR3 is TGTGCCAGCAGTGAGCGGGGTTTATCGGGCAATCAGCCCCAGCATTTT.

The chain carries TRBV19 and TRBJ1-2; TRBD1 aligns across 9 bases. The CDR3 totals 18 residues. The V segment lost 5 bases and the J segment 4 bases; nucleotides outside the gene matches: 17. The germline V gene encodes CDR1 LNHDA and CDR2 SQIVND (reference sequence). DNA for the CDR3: TGTGCCAGTAGTCCGGACAGGGGTCCAGCACAAGCTTCCTATGGCTACACCTTC. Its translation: CASSPDRGPAQASYGYTF.

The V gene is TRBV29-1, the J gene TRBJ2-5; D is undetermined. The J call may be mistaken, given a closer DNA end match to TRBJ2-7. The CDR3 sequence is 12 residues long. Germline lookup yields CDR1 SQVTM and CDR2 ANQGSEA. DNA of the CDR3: TGCAGCGTTGCTCCGGATCTATACGAGCAGTACTTC. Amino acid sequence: CSVAPDLYEQYF.

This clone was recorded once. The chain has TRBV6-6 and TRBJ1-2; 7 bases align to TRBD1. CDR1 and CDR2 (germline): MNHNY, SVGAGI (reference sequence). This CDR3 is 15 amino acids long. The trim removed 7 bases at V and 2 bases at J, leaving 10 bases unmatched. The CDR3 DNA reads TGTGCCAGCACACGGAACAGGGGCTCCAACTATGGCTACACCTTC. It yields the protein CASTRNRGSNYGYTF.

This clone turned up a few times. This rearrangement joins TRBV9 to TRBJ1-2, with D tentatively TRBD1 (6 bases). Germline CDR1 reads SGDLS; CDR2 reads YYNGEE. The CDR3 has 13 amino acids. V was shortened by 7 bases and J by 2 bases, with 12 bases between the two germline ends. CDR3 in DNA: TGTGCCAGCCGACACAGGGAGAACTATGGCTACACCTTC. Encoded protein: CASRHRENYGYTF.

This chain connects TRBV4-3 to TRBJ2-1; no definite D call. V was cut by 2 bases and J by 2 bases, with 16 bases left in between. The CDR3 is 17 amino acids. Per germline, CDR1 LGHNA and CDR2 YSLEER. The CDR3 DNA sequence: TGCGCCAGCAGCCAATTTTTGTTGGCATCCGCCTACAATGAGCAGTTCTTC. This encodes CASSQFLLASAYNEQFF.

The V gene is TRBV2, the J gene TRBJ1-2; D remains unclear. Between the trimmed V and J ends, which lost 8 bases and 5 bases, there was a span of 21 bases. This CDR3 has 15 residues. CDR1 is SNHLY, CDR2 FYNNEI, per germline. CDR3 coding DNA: TGTGCCAGCTCGGGGTTTGAAAACGGGTTGTATGGCTACACCTTC. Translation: CASSGFENGLYGYTF.

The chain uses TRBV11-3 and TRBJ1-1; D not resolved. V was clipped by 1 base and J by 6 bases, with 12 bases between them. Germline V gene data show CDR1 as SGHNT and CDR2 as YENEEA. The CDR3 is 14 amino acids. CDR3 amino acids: CASSLGPGEPEAFF. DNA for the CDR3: TGTGCCAGCAGCTTAGGCCCCGGGGAACCTGAAGCTTTCTTT.

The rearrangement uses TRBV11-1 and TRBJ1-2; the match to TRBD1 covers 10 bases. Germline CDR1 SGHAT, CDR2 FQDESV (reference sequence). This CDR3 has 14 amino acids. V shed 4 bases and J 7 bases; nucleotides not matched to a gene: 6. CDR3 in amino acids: CASSSGQGFGGYTF. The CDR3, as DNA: TGTGCCAGCAGCTCGGGACAGGGGTTTGGTGGCTACACCTTC.

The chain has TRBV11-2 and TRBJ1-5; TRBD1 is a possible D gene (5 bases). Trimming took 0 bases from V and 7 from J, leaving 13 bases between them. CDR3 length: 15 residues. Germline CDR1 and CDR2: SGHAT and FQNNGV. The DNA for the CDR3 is TGTGCCAGCAGCTTAGATGGGCAGGGAGACCAGCCCCAGCATTTT. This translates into CASSLDGQGDQPQHF.

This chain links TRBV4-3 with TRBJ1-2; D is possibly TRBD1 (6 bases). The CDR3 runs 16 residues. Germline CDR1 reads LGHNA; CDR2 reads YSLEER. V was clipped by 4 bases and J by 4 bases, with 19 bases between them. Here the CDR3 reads CASSLSHGQKTYGYTF. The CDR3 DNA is TGCGCCAGCAGCCTTTCGCACGGACAGAAGACCTATGGCTACACCTTC.

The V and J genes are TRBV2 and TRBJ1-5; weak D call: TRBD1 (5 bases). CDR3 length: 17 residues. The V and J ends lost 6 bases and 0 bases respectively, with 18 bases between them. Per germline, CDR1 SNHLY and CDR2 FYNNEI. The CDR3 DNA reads TGTGCCAGCAGATTGCAGGGTTTACTTTCTAGCAATCAGCCCCAGCATTTT. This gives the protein CASRLQGLLSSNQPQHF. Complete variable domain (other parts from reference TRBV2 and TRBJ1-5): EPEVTQTPSHQVTQMGQEVILRCVPISNHLYFYWYRQILGQKVEFLVSFYNNEISEKSEIFDDQFSVERPDGSNFTLKIRSTKLEDSAMYFCASRLQGLLSSNQPQHFGDGTRLSIL.

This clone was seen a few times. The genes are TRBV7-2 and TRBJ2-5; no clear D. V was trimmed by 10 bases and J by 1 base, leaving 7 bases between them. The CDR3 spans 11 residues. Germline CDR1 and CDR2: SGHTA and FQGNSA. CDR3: CATLLQETQYF. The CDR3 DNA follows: TGTGCCACCCTCCTCCAAGAGACCCAGTACTTC.

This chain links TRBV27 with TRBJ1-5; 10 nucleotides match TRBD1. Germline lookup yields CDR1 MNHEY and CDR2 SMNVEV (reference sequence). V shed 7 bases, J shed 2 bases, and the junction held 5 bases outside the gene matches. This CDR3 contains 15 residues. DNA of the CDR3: TGTGCCAGCACCGCCGGGACAGGGGGCAATCAGCCCCAGCATTTT. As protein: CASTAGTGGNQPQHF.

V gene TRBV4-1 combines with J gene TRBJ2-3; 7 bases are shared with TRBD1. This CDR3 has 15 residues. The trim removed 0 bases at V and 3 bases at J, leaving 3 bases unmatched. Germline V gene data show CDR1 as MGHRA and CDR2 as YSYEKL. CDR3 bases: TGCGCCAGCAGCCAAGAAGAGGGGGCAACAGATACGCAGTATTTT. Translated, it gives CASSQEEGATDTQYF.